This T cell receptor beta chain was profiled in a study of identical twins. This clonotype was observed a handful of times. Each CDR3 protein gets one entry after TCRdb re-called the 5' RACE reads with MiXCR. The table shows more than 600,000 distinct CDR3 sequences, with over 15% occurring only once. Germline CDR1 is SGHRS and CDR2 is YFSETQ. The CDR3 is 14 residues long. The junction had 5 bases not matched to a gene; V was cut back by 2 bases and J by 5 bases. Another study also made use of these data, one on T cells expressing NK-cell markers.

This chain joins TRBV5-1 and TRBJ2-5; TRBD1 matches 8 bases. The receptor was derived from a young woman in good health. The sample was PBMCs. The CDR3 sequence: CASSLQGEWETQYF. CDR3 nucleotide sequence: TGCGCCAGCAGCTTACAGGGGGAGTGGGAGACCCAGTACTTC.